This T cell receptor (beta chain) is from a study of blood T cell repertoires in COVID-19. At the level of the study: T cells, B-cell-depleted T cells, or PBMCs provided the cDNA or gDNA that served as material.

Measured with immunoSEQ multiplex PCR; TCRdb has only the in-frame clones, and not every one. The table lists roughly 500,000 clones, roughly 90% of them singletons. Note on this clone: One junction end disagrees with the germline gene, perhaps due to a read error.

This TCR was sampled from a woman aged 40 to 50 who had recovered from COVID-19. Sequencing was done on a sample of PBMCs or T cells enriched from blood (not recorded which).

CDR3 nucleotide sequence: TGTGCCAGCAGCCCCCATTGGGGCTCCAACGAGCAGTACTTC. Protein product: CASSPHWGSNEQYF. The chain carries TRBV6-5 and TRBJ2-7; TRBD1 is a possible D gene (5 bases). Per germline, CDR1 MNHEY and CDR2 SVGAGI. The CDR3 length is 14 residues.